The entry below gives a single TCR beta chain sequence along with its context. The method was immunoSEQ multiplex PCR; TCRdb's version includes in-frame clones alone and lacks a portion of them. Altogether over 300,000 clones are present, about 83% being singletons, with the ten largest covering about 1.2%. This sample was taken from a study of blood T cell repertoires in COVID-19. V lost 0 bases to trimming and J lost 6 bases; unmatched junction nucleotides: 2. The CDR3 length is 16 residues. Germline CDR1 SGHRS, CDR2 YFSETQ. This rearrangement joins TRBV5-1 to TRBJ2-1; 14 nucleotides align to TRBD2. Sequencing was done on a sample of peripheral blood. This receptor was identified in a woman between 50 and 59 years old with acute or convalescent COVID-19. CDR3 nucleotides: TGCGCCAGCAGCTTGGAAGGGACTAGCGGGAGCAATGAGCAGTTCTTC. This codes for CASSLEGTSGSNEQFF.